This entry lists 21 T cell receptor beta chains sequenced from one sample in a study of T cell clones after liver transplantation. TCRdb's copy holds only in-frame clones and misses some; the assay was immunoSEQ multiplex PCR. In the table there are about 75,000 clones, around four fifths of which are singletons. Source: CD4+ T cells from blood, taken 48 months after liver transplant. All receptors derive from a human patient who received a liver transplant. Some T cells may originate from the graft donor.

The CDR3 coding sequence is TGTGCCATCAGTGAGTCAGTCTATGGCTACACCTTC. As protein: CAISESVYGYTF. The chain employs TRBV10-3 and TRBJ1-2, with D uncertain. The germline V gene encodes CDR1 ENHRY and CDR2 SYGVKD. CDR3 length: 12 residues. V gave up 0 bases and J gave up 4 bases, with 3 bases separating them.

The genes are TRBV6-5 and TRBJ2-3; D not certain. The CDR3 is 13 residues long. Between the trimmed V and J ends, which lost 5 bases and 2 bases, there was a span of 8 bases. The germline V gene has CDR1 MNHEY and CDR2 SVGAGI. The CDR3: CASSGQNTDTQYF. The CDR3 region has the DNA TGTGCCAGCAGTGGGCAGAACACAGATACGCAGTATTTT.

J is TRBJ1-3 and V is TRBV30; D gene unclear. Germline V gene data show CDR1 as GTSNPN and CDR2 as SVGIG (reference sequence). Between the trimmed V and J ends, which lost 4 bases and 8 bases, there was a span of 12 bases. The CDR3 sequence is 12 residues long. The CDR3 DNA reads TGTGCCTGGACGGGTGGGAGGTACACCATATATTTT. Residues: CAWTGGRYTIYF.

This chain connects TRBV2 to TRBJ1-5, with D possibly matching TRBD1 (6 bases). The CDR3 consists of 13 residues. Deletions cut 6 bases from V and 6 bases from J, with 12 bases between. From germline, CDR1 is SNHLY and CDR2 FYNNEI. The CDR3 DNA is TGTGCCAGCAGACAGGGCCCGGCTCAGCCCCAGCATTTT. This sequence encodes CASRQGPAQPQHF.

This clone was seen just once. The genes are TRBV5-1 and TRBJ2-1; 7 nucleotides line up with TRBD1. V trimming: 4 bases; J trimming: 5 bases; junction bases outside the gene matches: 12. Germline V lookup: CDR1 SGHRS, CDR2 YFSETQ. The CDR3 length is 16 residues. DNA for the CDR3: TGCGCCAGCAGCCGGTGGTCGGGACAGATTAACAATGAGCAGTTCTTC. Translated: CASSRWSGQINNEQFF.

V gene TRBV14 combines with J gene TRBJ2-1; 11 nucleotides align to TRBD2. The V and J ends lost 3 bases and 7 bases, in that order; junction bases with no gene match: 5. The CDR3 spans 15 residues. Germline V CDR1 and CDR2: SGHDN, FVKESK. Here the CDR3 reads CASSHLAGGRNEQFF. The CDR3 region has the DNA TGTGCCAGCAGCCATTTAGCGGGAGGGCGTAATGAGCAGTTCTTC.

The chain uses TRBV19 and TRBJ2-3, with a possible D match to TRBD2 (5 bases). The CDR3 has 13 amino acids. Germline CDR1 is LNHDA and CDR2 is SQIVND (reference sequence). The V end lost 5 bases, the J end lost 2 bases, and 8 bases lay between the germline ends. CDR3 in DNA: TGTGCCAGTAGTGCCGGGATCACAGATACGCAGTATTTT. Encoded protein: CASSAGITDTQYF.

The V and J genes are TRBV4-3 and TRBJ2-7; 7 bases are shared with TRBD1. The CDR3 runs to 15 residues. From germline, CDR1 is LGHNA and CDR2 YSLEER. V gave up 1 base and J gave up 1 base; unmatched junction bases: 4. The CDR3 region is CASSQGATGSYEQYF. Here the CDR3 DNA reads TGCGCCAGCAGCCAAGGGGCGACAGGGTCCTACGAGCAGTACTTC.

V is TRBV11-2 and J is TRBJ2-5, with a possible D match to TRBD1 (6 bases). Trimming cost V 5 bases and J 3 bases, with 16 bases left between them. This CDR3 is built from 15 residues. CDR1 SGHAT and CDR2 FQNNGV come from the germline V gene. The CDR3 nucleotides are TGTGCCAGCAGCGCCAACCCCACAGGGAAAGAGACCCAGTACTTC. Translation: CASSANPTGKETQYF. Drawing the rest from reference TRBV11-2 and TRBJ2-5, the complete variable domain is EAGVAQSPRYKIIEKRQSVAFWCNPISGHATLYWYQQILGQGPKLLIQFQNNGVVDDSQLPKDRFSAERLKGVDSTLKIQPAKLEDSAVYLCASSANPTGKETQYFGPGTRLLVL.

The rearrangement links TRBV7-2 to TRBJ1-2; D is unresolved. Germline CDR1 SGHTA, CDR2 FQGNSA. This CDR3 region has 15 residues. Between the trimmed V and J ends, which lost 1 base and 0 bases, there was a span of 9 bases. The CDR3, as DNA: TGTGCCAGCAGCTTAGTTCGGATTACTAACTATGGCTACACCTTC. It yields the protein CASSLVRITNYGYTF.

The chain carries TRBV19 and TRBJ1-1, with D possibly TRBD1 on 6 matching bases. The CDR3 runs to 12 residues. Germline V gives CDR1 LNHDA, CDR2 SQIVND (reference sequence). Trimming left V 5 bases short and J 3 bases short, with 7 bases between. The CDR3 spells CASSGQYTEAFF. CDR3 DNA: TGTGCCAGTAGTGGACAGTACACTGAAGCTTTCTTT.

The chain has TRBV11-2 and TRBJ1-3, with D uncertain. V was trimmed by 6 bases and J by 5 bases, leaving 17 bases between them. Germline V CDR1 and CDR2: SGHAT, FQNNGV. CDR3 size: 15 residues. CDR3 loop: CASSPTWARRNTIYF. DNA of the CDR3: TGTGCCAGCAGTCCTACCTGGGCCAGACGAAACACCATATATTTT.

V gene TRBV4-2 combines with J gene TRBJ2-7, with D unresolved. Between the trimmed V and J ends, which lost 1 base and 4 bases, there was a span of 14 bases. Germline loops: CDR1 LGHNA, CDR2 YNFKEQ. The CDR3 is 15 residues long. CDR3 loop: CASSQGLGSSYEQYF. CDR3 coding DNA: TGTGCCAGCAGCCAAGGTCTCGGGTCCTCGTACGAGCAGTACTTC.

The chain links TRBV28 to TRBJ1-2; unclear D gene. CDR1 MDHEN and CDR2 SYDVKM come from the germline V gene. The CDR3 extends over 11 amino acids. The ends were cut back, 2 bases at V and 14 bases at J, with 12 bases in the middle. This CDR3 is CASSLGGRGTF. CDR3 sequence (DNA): TGTGCCAGCAGTTTAGGAGGTCGCGGGACCTTC.

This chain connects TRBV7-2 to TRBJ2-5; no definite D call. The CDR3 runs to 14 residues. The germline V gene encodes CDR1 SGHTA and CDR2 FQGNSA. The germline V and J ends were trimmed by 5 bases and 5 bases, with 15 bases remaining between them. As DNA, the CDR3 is TGTGCCAGCAGCCCCATGACGGGTAGGGAGACCCAGTACTTC. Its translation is CASSPMTGRETQYF.

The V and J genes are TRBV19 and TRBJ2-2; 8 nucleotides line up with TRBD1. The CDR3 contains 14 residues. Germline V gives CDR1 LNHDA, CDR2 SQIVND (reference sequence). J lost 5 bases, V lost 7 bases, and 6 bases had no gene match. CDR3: CASTGQGSTGELFF. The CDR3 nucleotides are TGTGCCAGTACTGGACAGGGTTCTACCGGGGAGCTGTTTTTT. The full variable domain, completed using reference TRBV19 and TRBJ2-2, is DGGITQSPKYLFRKEGQNVTLSCEQNLNHDAMYWYRQDPGQGLRLIYYSQIVNDFQKGDIAEGYSVSREKKESFPLTVTSAQKNPTAFYLCASTGQGSTGELFFGEGSRLTVL.

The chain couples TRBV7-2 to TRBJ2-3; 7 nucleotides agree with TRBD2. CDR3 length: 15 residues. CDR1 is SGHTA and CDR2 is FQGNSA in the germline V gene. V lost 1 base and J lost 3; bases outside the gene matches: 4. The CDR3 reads CASSLERRGTDTQYF. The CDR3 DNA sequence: TGTGCCAGCAGCTTAGAGCGGCGGGGGACAGATACGCAGTATTTT.

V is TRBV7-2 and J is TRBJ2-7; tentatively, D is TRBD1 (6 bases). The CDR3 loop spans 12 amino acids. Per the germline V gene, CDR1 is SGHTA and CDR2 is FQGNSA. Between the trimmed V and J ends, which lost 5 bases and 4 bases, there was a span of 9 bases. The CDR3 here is CASSQGTYEQYF. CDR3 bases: TGTGCCAGCAGCCAGGGGACGTACGAGCAGTACTTC.

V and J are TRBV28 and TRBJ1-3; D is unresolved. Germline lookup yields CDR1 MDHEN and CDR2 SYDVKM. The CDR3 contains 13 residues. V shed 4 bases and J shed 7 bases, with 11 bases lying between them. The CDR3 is CASSYPRGNTIYF. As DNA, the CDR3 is TGTGCCAGCAGTTACCCCCGTGGGAACACCATATATTTT. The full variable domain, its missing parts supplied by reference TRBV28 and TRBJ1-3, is DVKVTQSSRYLVKRTGEKVFLECVQDMDHENMFWYRQDPGLGLRLIYFSYDVKMKEKGDIPEGYSVSREKKERFSLILESASTNQTSMYLCASSYPRGNTIYFGEGSWLTVV.

This CDR3 reads CASSLPTGGKETQYF. In DNA form, the CDR3 reads TGTGCCAGCAGCCTCCCCACAGGGGGCAAAGAGACCCAGTACTTC. This rearrangement joins TRBV7-2 to TRBJ2-5; 9 nucleotides line up with TRBD1. Germline values: CDR1 SGHTA, CDR2 FQGNSA. CDR3 length: 15 amino acids. V was pared by 5 bases and J by 3 bases, with 7 bases of the junction left unmatched.

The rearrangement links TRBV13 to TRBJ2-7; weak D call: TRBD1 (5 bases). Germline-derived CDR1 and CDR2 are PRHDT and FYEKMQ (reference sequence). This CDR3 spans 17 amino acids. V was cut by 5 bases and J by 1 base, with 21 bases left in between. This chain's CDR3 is CASSPGSGKTVSYEQYF. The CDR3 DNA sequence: TGTGCCAGCAGCCCCGGCTCGGGTAAGACAGTTTCCTACGAGCAGTACTTC.